Following are 32 T cell receptor beta chains from one sample sequenced in a study of T cell responses to AZD1222 COVID-19 vaccine (TCRdb year 2021). The library was generated by the immunoSEQ multiplex PCR assay. In its TCRdb copy, this immuneACCESS table keeps in-frame sequences only and misses some clones. Where compared with another copy, unresolved V genes explain less than half of these, and the others have no known cause. The table for this sample lists 160,000 or so clones; around nine tenths of them were counted only once. The ten largest clones add up to about 1.5% of the sample. Reading the label with the study, this specimen's time point is: baseline before first vaccination. The input for sequencing was peripheral blood, taken on day 0 of AZD1222 vaccination. The receptors come from an adult in good health.

This chain uses TRBV29-1 with TRBJ1-1; 7 bases are shared with TRBD1. The V gene's germline CDR1 is SQVTM and CDR2 ANQGSEA. The CDR3 has 13 amino acids. V shed 6 bases and J 10 bases; nucleotides not matched to a gene: 14. CDR3 in DNA: TGCAGCGTCGTCTCCAGGGGGGCGCGGGGAGCTTTCTTT. This gives the protein CSVVSRGARGAFF.

The V call is TRBV9, the J call TRBJ2-2; D remains ambiguous. Germline V gene data show CDR1 as SGDLS and CDR2 as YYNGEE. The CDR3 extends over 13 amino acids. V was shortened by 0 bases and J by 4 bases, with 4 bases between the two germline ends. In DNA form, the CDR3 reads TGTGCCAGCAGCGTAGTATCCACCGGGGAGCTGTTTTTT. Translating it yields CASSVVSTGELFF.

The chain is built from TRBV2 and TRBJ1-4; possible D gene TRBD1, 5 bases. This CDR3 comprises 12 residues. Trimming cost V 6 bases and J 7 bases, with 9 bases left between them. Germline assignment: CDR1 SNHLY and CDR2 FYNNEI. The CDR3 nucleotides are TGTGCCAGCAGCCAGGGCGGTGAAAAACTGTTTTTT. Protein sequence: CASSQGGEKLFF. Together with reference TRBV2 and TRBJ1-4, the CDR3 gives the full variable domain: EPEVTQTPSHQVTQMGQEVILRCVPISNHLYFYWYRQILGQKVEFLVSFYNNEISEKSEIFDDQFSVERPDGSNFTLKIRSTKLEDSAMYFCASSQGGEKLFFGSGTQLSVL.

This chain links TRBV6-5 with TRBJ2-5; D tentatively reads TRBD1 or TRBD2 (5 bases each). Germline CDR1 and CDR2: MNHEY and SVGAGI. The V and J ends lost 6 bases and 2 bases respectively, with 13 bases between them. This CDR3 region has 14 residues. Here the CDR3 DNA reads TGTGCCAGCAGCCTTGGGGGACCGCAAGAGACCCAGTACTTC. Amino acids: CASSLGGPQETQYF.

The chain is built from TRBV29-1 and TRBJ2-5, with 10 bases fitting TRBD2. Trimming took 1 base from V and 7 from J; bases not matched to a gene: 9. Germline values: CDR1 SQVTM, CDR2 ANQGSEA. The CDR3 runs to 15 residues. The CDR3 sequence: CSVEVPTSGPVTQYF. CDR3 DNA sequence: TGCAGCGTTGAAGTTCCGACTAGCGGGCCCGTGACCCAGTACTTC.

V and J are TRBV15 and TRBJ1-6; perhaps TRBD1 as D (5 bases). Trimming took 4 bases from V and 7 from J, leaving 11 bases between them. The germline V gene has CDR1 LNHNV and CDR2 YYDKDF (reference sequence). CDR3 size: 14 residues. CDR3 DNA: TGTGCCACCAGCACAGGACGGGGGAATTCACCCCTCCACTTT. It is translated as CATSTGRGNSPLHF.

This clone was recorded only once. V and J are TRBV11-1 and TRBJ1-1, with no clear D. Trimming shortened V by 1 base and J by 10 bases, and 7 bases separated the two germline ends. CDR1 is SGHAT, CDR2 FQDESV, per germline (reference sequence). The CDR3 totals 11 residues. The CDR3 reads CASSLDRGAFF. The CDR3 DNA follows: TGTGCCAGCAGCTTAGACAGAGGAGCTTTCTTT.

This clone occurred once. This chain joins TRBV18 and TRBJ2-7; 11 bases match TRBD1. V shed 5 bases, J shed 5 bases, and the junction held 5 bases outside the gene matches. The CDR3 spans 14 residues. The germline V gene encodes CDR1 KGHSH and CDR2 LQKENI. The DNA of the CDR3 is TGTGCCAGCTCATGGGGACAGGGGGGAGACGAGCAGTACTTC. Translated: CASSWGQGGDEQYF.

J is TRBJ2-3 and V is TRBV18, with 14 nucleotides matching TRBD2. The germline CDR1 and CDR2 sequences are KGHSH and LQKENI. The V segment lost 6 bases and the J segment 3 bases; nucleotides outside the gene matches: 5. CDR3 length equals 16 residues. The CDR3 bases are TGTGCCAGCTCCCCGACTAGCGGGAGGGTGACAGATACGCAGTATTTT. Its translation: CASSPTSGRVTDTQYF.

The chain couples TRBV7-3 to TRBJ2-2; 7 bases are shared with TRBD2. V shed 3 bases and J 2 bases; nucleotides not matched to a gene: 6. The CDR3 has 16 amino acids. Germline loops: CDR1 SGHTA, CDR2 FQGTGA. The CDR3 nucleotides are TGTGCCAGCAGCTTTCCCTCTAGCGGTAACACCGGGGAGCTGTTTTTT. Translated, it gives CASSFPSSGNTGELFF.

The CDR3 protein is CASSTNQGPNEKLFF. CDR3 bases: TGTGCCAGCAGTACTAACCAGGGGCCTAATGAAAAACTGTTTTTT. The chain has TRBV25-1 and TRBJ1-4, with a tentative D call TRBD1 (6 bases). Germline values: CDR1 MGHDK, CDR2 SYGVNS. The CDR3 is made up of 15 amino acids. Between the trimmed V and J ends, which lost 5 bases and 3 bases, there was a span of 13 bases.

Concerning this clone: Other DNA sequences of this sample code for an identical CDR3. The chain links TRBV11-3 to TRBJ2-5; 7 bases match TRBD1. Germline CDR1 SGHNT, CDR2 YENEEA. J lost 4 bases, V lost 5 bases, and 4 bases had no gene match. CDR3 length: 13 residues. The DNA for the CDR3 is TGTGCCAGCAGCCTACGACAGGGAGAGACCCAGTACTTC. Translated: CASSLRQGETQYF.

The chain is built from TRBV12-3 or TRBV12-4 and TRBJ1-4; 7 bases match TRBD1. The V segment lost 5 bases and the J segment 11 bases; nucleotides outside the gene matches: 5. This CDR3 contains 12 residues. The CDR3: CASSTQTGKLFF. The CDR3 region has the DNA TGTGCCAGCAGTACCCAGACAGGGAAACTGTTTTTT.

The chain uses TRBV9 and TRBJ1-5; TRBD1 matches 9 bases. Per the germline V gene, CDR1 is SGDLS and CDR2 is YYNGEE. The CDR3 totals 14 residues. J was trimmed by 5 bases and V by 4 bases; bases with no gene match: 4. The CDR3 region is CASSPHRGHQPQHF. DNA for the CDR3: TGTGCCAGCAGCCCCCACAGGGGGCATCAGCCCCAGCATTTT.

As DNA, the CDR3 is TGTGCCAGCAGCTACCCACCACGGGCTTTCTTT. This encodes CASSYPPRAFF. The J gene is TRBJ1-1, the V gene TRBV6-5; D not certain. The CDR3 covers 11 residues. Trimming cost V 6 bases and J 11 bases, with 13 bases left between them. Germline V CDR1 and CDR2: MNHEY, SVGAGI.

The gene calls are TRBV5-1 and TRBJ1-1; 8 bases align to TRBD1. CDR3 length: 14 amino acids. Germline values: CDR1 SGHRS, CDR2 YFSETQ. The junction had 10 bases not matched to a gene; V was cut back by 4 bases and J by 8 bases. DNA for the CDR3: TGCGCCAGCAGCGTAGAAATGCGGACAGGGGAAGCTTTCTTT. Translating it yields CASSVEMRTGEAFF.

The CDR3 is CASSHIPRGHSSTDTQYF. In DNA form, the CDR3 reads TGCGCCAGCAGCCACATACCCCGGGGGCATTCTAGCACAGATACGCAGTATTTT. The V call is TRBV5-1, the J call TRBJ2-3, with D possibly being TRBD1 or TRBD2 (6 bases each). The CDR3 length is 18 residues. V lost 4 bases and J 0 bases, leaving 21 bases between the germline ends. The V gene's germline CDR1 is SGHRS and CDR2 YFSETQ.

V gene TRBV11-1 combines with J gene TRBJ1-1; no clear D. Germline lookup yields CDR1 SGHAT and CDR2 FQDESV (reference sequence). The V and J ends lost 4 bases and 4 bases respectively, with 13 bases between them. This CDR3 is built from 14 residues. DNA for the CDR3: TGTGCCAGCAGCTCGGTCGCCATCGGCACTGAAGCTTTCTTT. It codes for CASSSVAIGTEAFF.

J is TRBJ1-1 and V is TRBV28; TRBD1 aligns across 7 bases. Germline V lookup: CDR1 MDHEN, CDR2 SYDVKM. The CDR3 runs to 15 residues. Trimming at V came to 7 bases and at J to 1 base, leaving 9 bases not matched to a gene. CDR3 amino acids: CASTVRRGRNTEAFF. The CDR3 DNA is TGTGCCAGCACTGTTCGGAGGGGGCGGAACACTGAAGCTTTCTTT.

The rearrangement uses TRBV28 and TRBJ1-4; 8 bases line up with TRBD1. The ends lost 6 bases at V and 8 bases at J; junction bases unmatched: 8. CDR3 length equals 14 residues. Germline V lookup: CDR1 MDHEN, CDR2 SYDVKM. Here the CDR3 DNA reads TGTGCCAGCAGCCTCGGACAGGGAGACGAAAAACTGTTTTTT. Translated: CASSLGQGDEKLFF.

For the CDR3, the DNA is TGTGCCAGTAGTAAGGAAGCATCCAATGAGCAGTTCTTC. Amino acids: CASSKEASNEQFF. The rearrangement joins TRBV19 to TRBJ2-1; D gene unclear. The CDR3 is 13 residues long. Trimming cost V 4 bases and J 6 bases, with 10 bases left between them. Germline assignment: CDR1 LNHDA and CDR2 SQIVND (reference sequence).

To note about this clone: Distinct nucleotide sequences in the sample also encode this CDR3. The CDR3 nucleotides read TGTGCCAGCAGAGGGGACAGCAACACTGAAGCTTTCTTT. Amino acid sequence: CASRGDSNTEAFF. The V and J genes are TRBV2 and TRBJ1-1, with TRBD1 matching over 7 bases. V shed 6 bases, J shed 2 bases, and the junction held 3 bases outside the gene matches. Germline assignment: CDR1 SNHLY and CDR2 FYNNEI. The CDR3 sequence is 13 residues long.

The chain recombines TRBV19 with TRBJ1-6; perhaps TRBD1 as D (5 bases). V lost 3 bases and J 10 bases, leaving 13 bases between the germline ends. Looked up from germline, CDR1 is LNHDA and CDR2 is SQIVND (reference sequence). The CDR3 spans 14 residues. This CDR3 reads CASSIGGVYSPLHF. CDR3 DNA sequence: TGTGCCAGTAGTATCGGAGGGGTCTACTCACCCCTCCACTTT.

On this clone: Other DNA variants within this sample encode the same CDR3. This chain connects TRBV9 to TRBJ2-1; D is perhaps TRBD2 (5 bases). The germline V gene has CDR1 SGDLS and CDR2 YYNGEE. V was trimmed by 0 bases and J by 0 bases, leaving 7 bases between them. The CDR3 totals 15 residues. This CDR3 is CASSVGTSSYNEQFF. CDR3 bases: TGTGCCAGCAGCGTAGGTACTAGCTCCTACAATGAGCAGTTCTTC.

The V gene is TRBV7-2, the J gene TRBJ1-6; D is uncertain. The CDR3 runs to 14 residues. Trimming took 8 bases from V and 9 from J, leaving 17 bases between them. The germline V gene has CDR1 SGHTA and CDR2 FQGNSA. The CDR3 loop is CASLPRRVSSPLHF. The CDR3 bases are TGTGCCAGCCTACCCCGGAGGGTTTCTTCACCCCTCCACTTT.

The chain links TRBV6-2 or TRBV6-3 to TRBJ2-7; D possibly matches TRBD1 or TRBD2 (5 bases each). Looked up from germline, CDR1 is MNHEY and CDR2 is SVGEGT. Between the trimmed V and J ends, which lost 4 bases and 5 bases, there was a span of 15 bases. This CDR3 comprises 14 residues. The CDR3 DNA is TGTGCCAGCAGTTGGGGCGAGACTATGAACGAGCAGTACTTC. Residues: CASSWGETMNEQYF.

V usage is TRBV6-5 and J usage is TRBJ2-7; perhaps TRBD1 as D (5 bases). This CDR3 region has 12 residues. Germline CDR1 reads MNHEY; CDR2 reads SVGAGI. Trimming shortened V by 11 bases and J by 0 bases, and 11 bases separated the two germline ends. The CDR3 sequence is CAAKQASYEQYF. The CDR3 nucleotides read TGTGCCGCAAAACAGGCCTCCTACGAGCAGTACTTC.

The V gene is TRBV11-2, the J gene TRBJ2-1, with D possibly being TRBD2 (5 bases). The germline V gene encodes CDR1 SGHAT and CDR2 FQNNGV. V lost 7 bases to trimming and J lost 2 bases, with 9 bases between them. The CDR3 is made up of 13 amino acids. The DNA for the CDR3 is TGTGCCAGCAACTCCGGGACCTACAATGAGCAGTTCTTC. Encoded protein: CASNSGTYNEQFF.

The chain carries TRBV9 and TRBJ1-5, with TRBD1 as a possible D gene (5 bases). Germline V gives CDR1 SGDLS, CDR2 YYNGEE. This CDR3 comprises 15 residues. The ends were cut back, 0 bases at V and 2 bases at J, with 9 bases in the middle. In DNA, the CDR3 is TGTGCCAGCAGCGTAGGGGGCTCGGGCAATCAGCCCCAGCATTTT. Its protein product is CASSVGGSGNQPQHF.

This chain connects TRBV20-1 to TRBJ2-1, with no clear D. The CDR3 has 11 residues. The V and J ends lost 5 bases and 12 bases respectively, with 14 bases between them. Germline V gene lookup returns CDR1 DFQATT and CDR2 SNEGSKA (reference sequence). The CDR3 DNA follows: TGCAGTGCTCAAACCCTCGCAGGGCAGTTCTTC. This codes for CSAQTLAGQFF.

V gene TRBV6-4 combines with J gene TRBJ2-6; no clear D. CDR1 and CDR2 (germline): MRHNA, SNTAGT. The CDR3 is made up of 14 amino acids. Trimming removed 5 bases at V and 0 bases at J, with 5 bases between. CDR3 DNA: TGTGCCAGCAGTTTATACTCTGGGGCCAACGTCCTGACTTTC. This translates into CASSLYSGANVLTF.

This clone has only a few counts. The chain links TRBV28 to TRBJ2-2; D is perhaps TRBD2 (5 bases). The CDR3 totals 16 residues. Germline assignment: CDR1 MDHEN and CDR2 SYDVKM. Trimming took off 6 bases at V and 7 bases at J, with 21 bases between the two ends. CDR3 protein: CASRDHGSGRYGELFF. CDR3 bases: TGTGCCAGCAGAGACCATGGGTCTGGGAGATACGGGGAGCTGTTTTTT.